The clone carrying this T cell receptor beta chain was seen more than once but under ten times. Its antigen is currently unknown. The data originate from a study of T-cell memory formation after mild COVID-19. Turning to the study itself: Largely donor-specific sequence clusters came from two donors. Study results and caveats: CD4+ contracting clones were mainly CM and EM; CD8+ ones, EMRA. Memory cells collected pre-infection included some clones that later responded, suggesting cross-reactive memory joined.

TCRdb re-derived calls from the 5' RACE reads in MiXCR, one entry per CDR3 protein. This sample has approximately 300,000 distinct CDR3 sequences; 8% to 9% occur once, and the top ten carry about 20%. Germline V gives CDR1 LGHDT, CDR2 YNNKEL (reference sequence). This CDR3 has 15 residues. The V end lost 1 base, the J end lost 6 bases, and 13 bases lay between the germline ends. The chain has TRBV3-1 and TRBJ1-5, with D possibly being TRBD1 (6 bases). The receptor was isolated from a man aged 18 to 30 who had mild COVID-19 (a few samples of this study predate the infection). Cell type and time point are not known. Sequencing was carried out using PBMCs or a T cell subset sorted from them (not recorded which). The CDR3 DNA reads TGTGCCAGCAGCCAAGGCCCAGGGGCCGTTCAGCCCCAGCATTTT. It codes for CASSQGPGAVQPQHF.